This T cell receptor (beta chain) was identified in a study of beta chain features in type 1 diabetes. On the study more broadly: All samples together contributed 85 million to 120 million sorted cells for examination.

Germline lookup yields CDR1 SGDLS and CDR2 YYNGEE. V shed 2 bases and J shed 1 base, with 9 bases lying between them. The CDR3 runs to 15 residues. cDNA synthesis used the whole RNA isolate, giving expressed TCRB sequences. The protocol was immunoSEQ multiplex PCR, while the TCRdb copy is restricted to in-frame clones and leaves out a portion. Here the sample spans 330,000 or so clones, 20% being singletons. This TCR was sampled from a woman younger than 30 in good health. J is TRBJ2-2 and V is TRBV9; D possibly corresponds to TRBD2 (6 bases). The sequenced sample was naive CD4+ T cells from blood. CDR3 protein: CASSVGTLNTGELFF. The CDR3, as DNA: TGTGCCAGCAGCGTCGGGACTTTGAACACCGGGGAGCTGTTTTTT.